The source of this T cell receptor (beta chain) is a study of post-analysis software for immune sequencing data. V trimming: 6 bases; J trimming: 4 bases; junction bases outside the gene matches: 5. This CDR3 has 14 residues. Overall study findings and caveats: Patients showed TRBV5-6, TRBV5-1 and TRBV20-1 among about five TRBV segments more frequent than in controls. Versus controls, multiple sclerosis patients showed significantly lower diversity (normalized Chao1). When the samples were clustered directly with F measure, those that had been prepared in the same batch showed strong co-clustering.

Concerning this clonotype itself: Antigen unknown. Just one base apart from a much larger clone, this may be a read error.

Incorporated into the TCR beta cDNA libraries were unique molecular identifiers, which served to reduce PCR and sequencing biases. TCRdb re-called the PCR reads with MiXCR, one entry per CDR3 protein. The sample comprises some 260,000 distinct CDR3 sequences, 36% of which are singletons, and 4% to 6% rests with the top ten. Sample: blood. V usage is TRBV12-3 or TRBV12-4 and J usage is TRBJ2-5, with 10 positions matching TRBD2. This receptor was taken from a girl between 10 and 17 years old with multiple sclerosis. CDR3: CASSLAGARETQYF. The DNA of the CDR3 is TGTGCCAGCAGCCTAGCGGGAGCCCGAGAGACCCAGTACTTC.